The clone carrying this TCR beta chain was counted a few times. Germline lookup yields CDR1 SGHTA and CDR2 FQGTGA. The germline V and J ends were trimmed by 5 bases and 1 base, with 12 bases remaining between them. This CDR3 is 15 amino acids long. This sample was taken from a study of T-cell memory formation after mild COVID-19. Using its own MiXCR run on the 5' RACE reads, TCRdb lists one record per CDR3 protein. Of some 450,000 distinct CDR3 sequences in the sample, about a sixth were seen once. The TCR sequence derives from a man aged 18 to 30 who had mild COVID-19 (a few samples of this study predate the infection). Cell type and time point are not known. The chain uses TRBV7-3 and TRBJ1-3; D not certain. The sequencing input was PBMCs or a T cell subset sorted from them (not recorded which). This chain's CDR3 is CASSRDGESGNTIYF. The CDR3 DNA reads TGTGCCAGCAGCCGAGACGGGGAATCTGGAAACACCATATATTTT.